This T cell receptor (beta chain) was identified during a study of blood T cells in healthy people across ages. RNA extraction gave at least 5 micrograms of total RNA per sample. This clonotype was found a few times. It was with a sample-barcoded 5' primer and a J-beta primer mix that a second PCR of roughly 7 to 12 cycles was run. Via MiXCR, TCRdb re-called the 5' RACE reads, giving one row per CDR3 protein. Of roughly 1.6 million distinct CDR3 sequences listed, roughly 32% are singletons. From germline, CDR1 is DFQATT and CDR2 SNEGSKA (reference sequence). The CDR3 sequence is 13 residues long. Trimming removed 5 bases from V and 7 bases from J, with 17 bases in between.

The sample taken for sequencing was blood. The chain links TRBV20-1 to TRBJ1-1, with D possibly matching TRBD1 (5 bases). This clonotype was sampled from a young woman in good health. The CDR3 reads CSAGDLPWDEAFF. The CDR3 bases are TGCAGTGCTGGGGACCTCCCCTGGGATGAAGCTTTCTTT.